These 20 T cell receptor beta chains came from one sample sequenced in a study of OX40 agonist ivuxolimab in advanced cancers. Produced via immunoSEQ multiplex PCR; TCRdb's table is partial and in-frame only. The sample consists of roughly 76,000 clones, around 81% of them appearing once. Sequenced here: CD4+ or CD8+ T cells sorted from blood, sampled in a trial of the OX40 agonist ivuxolimab. These receptor sequences come from an adult with an advanced solid tumor such as melanoma, head and neck, liver or kidney cancer.

This rearrangement joins TRBV10-1 to TRBJ1-6, with D uncertain. The CDR3 covers 12 residues. Looked up from germline, CDR1 is WNHNN and CDR2 is SYGVQD (reference sequence). V was clipped by 6 bases and J by 5 bases, with 5 bases between them. Written as DNA, the CDR3 is TGCGCCAGCAGCCGCAATAATTCACCCCTCCACTTT. Its protein product is CASSRNNSPLHF.

The gene calls are TRBV15 and TRBJ1-4, with unresolved D. Per germline, CDR1 LNHNV and CDR2 YYDKDF (reference sequence). V lost 0 bases to trimming and J lost 8 bases, with 16 bases between them. The CDR3 covers 16 residues. CDR3 region: CATSRESTVGKEKLFF. Here the CDR3 DNA reads TGTGCCACCAGCAGAGAATCCACGGTGGGGAAAGAAAAACTGTTTTTT.

The rearrangement links TRBV25-1 to TRBJ1-4, with D possibly TRBD1 on 5 matching bases. Trimming left V 3 bases short and J 3 bases short, with 11 bases between. CDR3 length: 15 residues. Per germline, CDR1 MGHDK and CDR2 SYGVNS. CDR3 bases: TGTGCCAGCAGTGATCGACGGGGGGCTAATGAAAAACTGTTTTTT. Residues: CASSDRRGANEKLFF.

The CDR3 is CSVGGAGTGKSYNEQFF. The CDR3 DNA reads as TGCAGCGTGGGGGGTGCCGGGACAGGGAAGTCCTACAATGAGCAGTTCTTC. This sequence joins TRBV29-1 and TRBJ2-1, with TRBD1 matching over 9 bases. Losses at the gene ends were 6 bases for V and 1 base for J; bases not matched to a gene: 13. The CDR3 is 17 amino acids. Per germline, CDR1 SQVTM and CDR2 ANQGSEA.

V gene TRBV23-1 combines with J gene TRBJ1-1, with D perhaps matching TRBD1 (6 bases). TRBV23-1 is annotated as an ORF whose role is uncertain. The CDR3 loop spans 13 amino acids. Trimming pared 4 bases from V and 11 bases from J, leaving 17 bases between. This chain's CDR3 is CASSPLGGKEAFF. Here the CDR3 DNA reads TGCGCCAGCAGTCCGTTAGGGGGAAAGGAGGCTTTCTTT.

The chain couples TRBV28 to TRBJ1-3, with 7 bases identical to TRBD1. This CDR3 has 14 amino acids. V lost 10 bases, J lost 2 bases, and 8 bases stayed unmatched. The V gene's germline CDR1 is MDHEN and CDR2 SYDVKM. CDR3 DNA sequence: TGTGCCATAAAAGTCCAGGGGGCTGGAAACACCATATATTTT. This sequence encodes CAIKVQGAGNTIYF.

This clone was counted once. V and J are TRBV5-4 and TRBJ2-5; possibly TRBD2 for D (5 bases). The CDR3 has 16 amino acids. V gave up 0 bases and J gave up 5 bases, with 17 bases separating them. Germline V gene data show CDR1 as SGHNT and CDR2 as YYREEE (reference sequence). In DNA form, the CDR3 reads TGTGCCAGCAGCTTGGCCGGGATTCGAGGTCGGGAGACCCAGTACTTC. Its protein is CASSLAGIRGRETQYF.

The chain carries TRBV11-2 and TRBJ1-6; the D is unclear. Between the trimmed V and J ends, which lost 4 bases and 14 bases, there was a span of 21 bases. Germline CDR1 reads SGHAT; CDR2 reads FQNNGV. This CDR3 comprises 15 residues. Written as DNA, the CDR3 is TGTGCCAGCAGCTCGTCCTATGATGGAATTCAGGCCCTCCACTTT. It translates to CASSSSYDGIQALHF.

The J gene is TRBJ2-1, the V gene TRBV30; 8 bases agree with TRBD1. In germline, CDR1 is GTSNPN, CDR2 SVGIG (reference sequence). The CDR3 covers 17 residues. Trimming cost V 7 bases and J 4 bases; bases outside gene matches: 18. CDR3 in DNA: TGTGCCTCATTGACAGGGGCCGCGATGGGGCCTTACAATGAGCAGTTCTTC. Protein product: CASLTGAAMGPYNEQFF.

This chain links TRBV5-5 with TRBJ1-2; D is uncertain. The CDR3 extends over 13 amino acids. Per the germline V gene, CDR1 is SGHKS and CDR2 is YYEKEE (reference sequence). V was pared by 1 base and J by 2 bases, with 6 bases between. CDR3 protein: CASSLNQNYGYTF. The CDR3, as DNA: TGTGCCAGCAGCTTGAACCAGAACTATGGCTACACCTTC.

The CDR3 protein is CASSQGLAADVEQFF. Here the CDR3 DNA reads TGCGCCAGCAGCCAGGGACTAGCGGCTGACGTTGAGCAGTTCTTC. The chain is built from TRBV5-1 and TRBJ2-1; 11 bases are a match to TRBD2. The CDR3 spans 15 residues. Trimming at V came to 4 bases and at J to 9 bases, leaving 9 bases not matched to a gene. CDR1 SGHRS and CDR2 YFSETQ come from the germline V gene.

This clone was seen only a few times. The V call is TRBV28, the J call TRBJ2-1; TRBD2 matches at 9 bases. V dropped 8 bases and J dropped 7; count of bases not matched to a gene: 12. This CDR3 comprises 15 residues. In germline, CDR1 is MDHEN, CDR2 SYDVKM. The CDR3 reads CASSYVSGSRNEQFF. The CDR3, as DNA: TGTGCCAGCTCGTACGTTAGCGGGAGTCGGAATGAGCAGTTCTTC.

The rearrangement joins TRBV7-2 to TRBJ1-1; TRBD1 matches at 12 bases. V gave up 1 base and J gave up 2 bases; unmatched junction bases: 5. CDR3 length equals 17 residues. CDR1 is SGHTA, CDR2 FQGNSA, per germline. For the CDR3, the DNA is TGTGCCAGCAGCTTAGGCTGGGGGACAGGGGGCAACACTGAAGCTTTCTTT. This translates into CASSLGWGTGGNTEAFF.

This clone was seen just once. V and J are TRBV6-5 and TRBJ2-2; D unclear. The CDR3 has 14 residues. Germline CDR1 and CDR2: MNHEY and SVGAGI. The ends were cut back, 7 bases at V and 1 base at J, with 10 bases in the middle. CDR3 loop: CASKGQVNTGELFF. The CDR3 DNA follows: TGTGCCAGCAAAGGTCAGGTGAACACCGGGGAGCTGTTTTTT.

In its sample, this clone was seen a few times. This chain links TRBV5-4 with TRBJ1-6, with a weak D call TRBD1 (6 bases). Germline V gene sequence: CDR1 SGHNT, CDR2 YYREEE (reference sequence). The CDR3 length is 14 residues. The V end lost 3 bases, the J end lost 11 bases, and 15 bases lay between the germline ends. CDR3 loop: CASSSRDTLAPLHF. The CDR3 nucleotides are TGTGCCAGCAGCTCTCGGGACACGTTGGCACCCCTCCACTTT.

The chain is built from TRBV13 and TRBJ1-1; 7 bases line up with TRBD1. The CDR3 loop spans 14 amino acids. V was clipped by 6 bases and J by 2 bases; unmatched bases: 6. In germline, CDR1 is PRHDT, CDR2 FYEKMQ (reference sequence). This CDR3 is CASRPDRVNTEAFF. CDR3 sequence (DNA): TGTGCCAGCAGGCCCGACAGGGTCAACACTGAAGCTTTCTTT. The full variable domain, with the rest looked up from reference TRBV13 and TRBJ1-1, is AAGVIQSPRHLIKEKRETATLKCYPIPRHDTVYWYQQGPGQDPQFLISFYEKMQSDKGSIPDRFSAQQFSDYHSELNMSSLELGDSALYFCASRPDRVNTEAFFGQGTRLTVV.

CDR3 amino acids: CASRPGSAGGKFGEQFF. DNA of the CDR3: TGTGCCAGCAGGCCCGGGTCGGCAGGAGGCAAATTCGGGGAGCAGTTCTTC. The J gene is TRBJ2-1, the V gene TRBV7-9, with TRBD2 as a possible D gene (5 bases). Trimming left V 6 bases short and J 10 bases short, with 28 bases between. The CDR3 consists of 17 residues. Germline V gives CDR1 SEHNR, CDR2 FQNEAQ (reference sequence).

The CDR3 protein is CASSLGTPGTKAFF. The DNA for the CDR3 is TGCGCCAGCAGCTTAGGGACACCCGGTACTAAAGCTTTCTTT. This chain links TRBV5-1 with TRBJ1-1; D might be TRBD1 (6 bases). The V and J ends lost 2 bases and 9 bases respectively, with 17 bases between them. The CDR3 consists of 14 residues. Germline values: CDR1 SGHRS, CDR2 YFSETQ.

This rearrangement joins TRBV28 to TRBJ1-6; TRBD1 might be the D (5 bases). This CDR3 comprises 17 residues. The V and J ends lost 5 bases and 6 bases respectively, with 20 bases between them. From germline, CDR1 is MDHEN and CDR2 SYDVKM. The CDR3 reads CASSPHSKKRGNSPLHF. The DNA of the CDR3 is TGTGCCAGCAGTCCCCACTCAAAGAAAAGGGGTAATTCACCCCTCCACTTT. Combining the CDR3 with reference TRBV28 and TRBJ1-6 gives the whole variable domain DVKVTQSSRYLVKRTGEKVFLECVQDMDHENMFWYRQDPGLGLRLIYFSYDVKMKEKGDIPEGYSVSREKKERFSLILESASTNQTSMYLCASSPHSKKRGNSPLHFGNGTRLTVT.

V is TRBV27 and J is TRBJ1-5; 7 positions agree with TRBD1. This CDR3 comprises 14 residues. J was trimmed by 1 base and V by 6 bases; bases with no gene match: 3. Germline V gives CDR1 MNHEY, CDR2 SMNVEV (reference sequence). CDR3 loop: CASSIRGSNQPQHF. The CDR3 DNA follows: TGTGCCAGCAGCATCAGGGGGAGCAATCAGCCCCAGCATTTT.